This TCR beta chain was retrieved from a study of blood T cell repertoires in COVID-19. Produced via immunoSEQ multiplex PCR; TCRdb's table is partial and in-frame only. The table includes 130,000 to 150,000 clones, approximately 87% detected once. This CDR3 contains 19 residues. Germline CDR1 is LNHNV and CDR2 is YYDKDF (reference sequence). V was clipped by 0 bases and J by 0 bases; unmatched bases: 9. The sequenced material came from peripheral blood. The J gene is TRBJ2-1, the V gene TRBV15; 9 bases agree with TRBD2. The TCR comes from a man aged 45 to 65 who had recovered from COVID-19. The CDR3, as DNA: TGTGCCACCAGCAGAGATCGGGGTGAGCGGGGGGACTCCTACAATGAGCAGTTCTTC. Its protein is CATSRDRGERGDSYNEQFF.